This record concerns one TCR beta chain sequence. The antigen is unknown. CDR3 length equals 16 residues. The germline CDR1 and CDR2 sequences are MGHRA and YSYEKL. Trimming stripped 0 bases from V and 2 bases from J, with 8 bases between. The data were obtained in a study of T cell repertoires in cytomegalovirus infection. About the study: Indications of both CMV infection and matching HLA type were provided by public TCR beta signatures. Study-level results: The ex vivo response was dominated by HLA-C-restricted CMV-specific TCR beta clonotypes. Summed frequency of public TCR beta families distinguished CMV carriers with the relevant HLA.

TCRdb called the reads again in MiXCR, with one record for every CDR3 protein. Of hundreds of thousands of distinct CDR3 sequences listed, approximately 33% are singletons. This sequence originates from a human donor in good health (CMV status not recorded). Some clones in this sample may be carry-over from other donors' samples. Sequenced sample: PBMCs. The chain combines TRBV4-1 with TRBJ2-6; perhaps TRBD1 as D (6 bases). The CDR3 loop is CASSQDGGAGANVLTF. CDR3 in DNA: TGCGCCAGCAGCCAAGATGGGGGCGCTGGGGCCAACGTCCTGACTTTC.